Each of the 31 T cell receptor beta chains below was sequenced from the same sample in a study of T cell responses to AZD1222 COVID-19 vaccine. Generated by immunoSEQ multiplex PCR, the TCRdb table keeps only in-frame clones and is missing some. Of 150,000 to 200,000 clones listed, 90% to 95% are singletons. Specimen: peripheral blood, collected on day 0 of AZD1222 vaccination. The receptors here all came from an adult in good health.

The rearrangement joins TRBV5-1 to TRBJ2-1; D remains ambiguous. The CDR3 spans 12 residues. Trimming stripped 1 base from V and 8 bases from J, with 7 bases between. Looked up from germline, CDR1 is SGHRS and CDR2 is YFSETQ. The CDR3 DNA reads TGCGCCAGCAGCTTGTTTGGGGATGAGCAGTTCTTC. This encodes CASSLFGDEQFF.

The chain combines TRBV28 with TRBJ1-4, with TRBD1 identical over 12 bases. V lost 6 bases to trimming and J lost 0 bases; unmatched junction nucleotides: 5. The germline V gene encodes CDR1 MDHEN and CDR2 SYDVKM. This CDR3 spans 17 amino acids. The CDR3 region is CASSPGTGGTTNEKLFF. As DNA, the CDR3 is TGTGCCAGCAGCCCCGGGACAGGGGGCACAACTAATGAAAAACTGTTTTTT.

The chain links TRBV11-2 to TRBJ2-7; possible D gene TRBD1, 6 bases. This CDR3 is built from 14 residues. Trimming took 3 bases from V and 2 from J, leaving 11 bases between them. Germline V gives CDR1 SGHAT, CDR2 FQNNGV. CDR3 coding DNA: TGTGCCAGCAGCTTTATCAGGGGCACCTACGAGCAGTACTTC. Protein product: CASSFIRGTYEQYF.

This clone was seen a handful of times. V gene TRBV5-5 combines with J gene TRBJ1-1; D might be TRBD1 (6 bases). The CDR3 totals 15 residues. Germline CDR1 SGHKS, CDR2 YYEKEE (reference sequence). Trimming removed 4 bases at V and 1 base at J, with 14 bases between. This chain's CDR3 is CASSTRTAGNTEAFF. CDR3 nucleotides: TGTGCCAGCAGCACGAGGACAGCAGGGAACACTGAAGCTTTCTTT.

The CDR3 DNA reads as TGTGCCAGCAGCCCACGACTAGCAGGCGAGACCCAGTACTTC. Translated: CASSPRLAGETQYF. The gene calls are TRBV9 and TRBJ2-5, with TRBD2 matching over 7 bases. V lost 4 bases to trimming and J lost 5 bases; unmatched junction nucleotides: 8. The CDR3 has 14 amino acids. Germline V CDR1 and CDR2: SGDLS, YYNGEE.

This clone showed up just a few times. The V and J genes are TRBV27 and TRBJ2-7, with D perhaps matching TRBD1 (5 bases). The V gene lost 6 bases and the J gene lost 6 bases, with 21 bases spanning the gap. CDR1 is MNHEY and CDR2 is SMNVEV in the germline V gene (reference sequence). This CDR3 is 15 amino acids long. For the CDR3, the DNA is TGTGCCAGCAGCCCCTCCGACAGCCCCTTCGGCGAGCAGTACTTC. Its translation is CASSPSDSPFGEQYF.

The chain employs TRBV18 and TRBJ2-7; D perhaps matches TRBD1 (6 bases). Germline V CDR1 and CDR2: KGHSH, LQKENI. V was cut by 1 base and J by 2 bases, with 6 bases left in between. The CDR3 covers 13 residues. CDR3 nucleotide sequence: TGTGCCAGCTCACCACGACAGGCCTACGAGCAGTACTTC. Translated, it gives CASSPRQAYEQYF.

This clone was counted a single time. The rearrangement uses TRBV30 and TRBJ2-2; TRBD2 is a possible D gene (6 bases). CDR1 GTSNPN and CDR2 SVGIG come from the germline V gene (reference sequence). This CDR3 has 15 residues. With 2 bases removed from V and 7 bases from J, the gap between germline ends came to 17 bases. CDR3 amino acids: CAWSFRDSRIGELFF. CDR3 DNA: TGTGCCTGGAGTTTCCGGGACTCCAGGATCGGGGAGCTGTTTTTT. Together with reference TRBV30 and TRBJ2-2, the CDR3 gives the full variable domain: SQTIHQWPATLVQPVGSPLSLECTVEGTSNPNLYWYRQAAGRGLQLLFYSVGIGQISSEVPQNLSASRPQDRQFILSSKKLLLSDSGFYLCAWSFRDSRIGELFFGEGSRLTVL.

The chain uses TRBV13 and TRBJ2-1, with a possible D match to TRBD2 (6 bases). The germline V gene has CDR1 PRHDT and CDR2 FYEKMQ (reference sequence). The CDR3 is 14 residues long. V lost 0 bases and J 9 bases, leaving 12 bases between the germline ends. In DNA form, the CDR3 reads TGTGCCAGCAGCTTAGGTAGCGGAGGCATTGAGCAGTTCTTC. This encodes CASSLGSGGIEQFF.

The V call is TRBV28, the J call TRBJ1-1, with D perhaps TRBD1 (6 bases). Deletions cut 3 bases from V and 5 bases from J, with 10 bases between. The CDR3 spans 13 residues. The germline CDR1 and CDR2 sequences are MDHEN and SYDVKM. The CDR3 is CASSLGTGTEAFF. The CDR3 DNA reads as TGTGCCAGCAGTTTGGGAACAGGGACTGAAGCTTTCTTT. Drawing the rest from reference TRBV28 and TRBJ1-1, the complete variable domain is DVKVTQSSRYLVKRTGEKVFLECVQDMDHENMFWYRQDPGLGLRLIYFSYDVKMKEKGDIPEGYSVSREKKERFSLILESASTNQTSMYLCASSLGTGTEAFFGQGTRLTVV.

V is TRBV5-1 and J is TRBJ1-1; the match to TRBD1 covers 8 bases. Germline V gene sequence: CDR1 SGHRS, CDR2 YFSETQ. The CDR3 covers 14 residues. Trimming removed 0 bases from V and 3 bases from J; junction bases left unmatched: 1. The CDR3 region is CASSLGQGYTEAFF. The CDR3, as DNA: TGCGCCAGCAGCTTGGGACAGGGGTACACTGAAGCTTTCTTT.

J is TRBJ2-2 and V is TRBV9; TRBD2 is a possible D gene (5 bases). The CDR3 length is 16 residues. CDR1 is SGDLS and CDR2 is YYNGEE in the germline V gene. The V and J ends lost 3 bases and 4 bases respectively, with 16 bases between them. CDR3: CASSATLVLSTGELFF. The CDR3 coding sequence is TGTGCCAGCAGCGCCACACTAGTGCTCAGCACCGGGGAGCTGTTTTTT.

This chain joins TRBV7-9 and TRBJ1-3, with D possibly matching TRBD1 (5 bases). V lost 5 bases and J lost 4, with 15 bases in between. The CDR3 spans 15 residues. The germline V gene encodes CDR1 SEHNR and CDR2 FQNEAQ (reference sequence). CDR3 nucleotides: TGTGCCAGCAGCCCACTCAAGGGGAGGGGAAACACCATATATTTT. It specifies CASSPLKGRGNTIYF.

This clone was seen only once. The chain carries TRBV6-5 and TRBJ2-7; 11 bases fit TRBD2. This CDR3 region has 13 residues. The trim removed 2 bases at V and 7 bases at J, leaving 1 base unmatched. CDR1 and CDR2 from the germline V gene are MNHEY and SVGAGI. The CDR3 DNA is TGTGCCAGCAGTTACCGACTAGCGGGAGAGCAGTACTTC. This sequence encodes CASSYRLAGEQYF.

V is TRBV12-3 or TRBV12-4 and J is TRBJ2-1, with TRBD1 identical over 8 bases. V dropped 4 bases and J dropped 4; count of bases not matched to a gene: 0. This CDR3 comprises 13 residues. In nucleotides, the CDR3 is TGTGCCAGCAGTTGGGACAGGTACAATGAGCAGTTCTTC. This translates into CASSWDRYNEQFF.

The chain joins TRBV23-1 to TRBJ2-7; possibly TRBD1 or TRBD2 for D (5 bases each). TRBV23-1 is marked as an open reading frame, function uncertain. V shed 6 bases and J shed 0 bases, with 24 bases lying between them. The CDR3 sequence is 18 residues long. This chain's CDR3 is CASSRFAGAEKGSYEQYF. CDR3 bases: TGCGCCAGCAGCCGTTTTGCCGGGGCCGAAAAGGGCTCCTACGAGCAGTACTTC.

V usage is TRBV28 and J usage is TRBJ1-2, with D maybe TRBD1 (6 bases). The V end was cut by 1 base, the J end by 4 bases, with 16 bases between. Germline loops: CDR1 MDHEN, CDR2 SYDVKM. The CDR3 loop spans 16 amino acids. CDR3 nucleotides: TGTGCCAGCAGTTTATTGTCAGGGGCAGAACCCTATGGCTACACCTTC. Its translation is CASSLLSGAEPYGYTF.

The rearrangement links TRBV19 to TRBJ2-7; D ambiguous. Trimming pared 6 bases from V and 6 bases from J, leaving 15 bases between. This CDR3 comprises 13 residues. CDR1 is LNHDA and CDR2 is SQIVND in the germline V gene (reference sequence). The CDR3 loop reads CASSPLRWGEQYF. As DNA, the CDR3 is TGTGCCAGTAGCCCCCTGCGGTGGGGCGAGCAGTACTTC.

V and J are TRBV6-2 or TRBV6-3 and TRBJ1-5; no definite D call. Germline CDR1 and CDR2: MNHEY and SVGEGT. V gave up 2 bases and J gave up 4 bases, with 15 bases separating them. The CDR3 is made up of 16 amino acids. The CDR3 here is CASSYGEANWNQPQHF. DNA of the CDR3: TGTGCCAGCAGTTACGGAGAGGCGAATTGGAATCAGCCCCAGCATTTT.

This rearrangement joins TRBV24-1 to TRBJ2-1; a possible D gene is TRBD1 (6 bases). This CDR3 region has 16 residues. Deletions cut 4 bases from V and 0 bases from J, with 12 bases between. Germline CDR1 KGHDR, CDR2 SFDVKD. The CDR3: CATSENRESSYNEQFF. CDR3 sequence (DNA): TGTGCCACCAGTGAAAACAGGGAAAGCTCCTACAATGAGCAGTTCTTC.

This rearrangement joins TRBV24-1 to TRBJ1-5; 9 nucleotides match TRBD1. The length of the CDR3 is 15 residues. In germline, CDR1 is KGHDR, CDR2 SFDVKD. The V gene end was trimmed by 2 bases and the J gene end by 7 bases; junction bases not matched to a gene: 5. The CDR3 bases are TGTGCCACCAGTGATTCCGGACAGGGGAACCAGCCCCAGCATTTT. Protein: CATSDSGQGNQPQHF.

The rearrangement joins TRBV6-5 to TRBJ1-6; D gene ambiguous. The V gene lost 2 bases and the J gene lost 5 bases, with 7 bases spanning the gap. The CDR3 extends over 14 amino acids. Germline loops: CDR1 MNHEY, CDR2 SVGAGI. The CDR3: CASSYGQNNSPLHF. The CDR3 DNA reads as TGTGCCAGCAGTTACGGGCAGAATAATTCACCCCTCCACTTT.

The chain employs TRBV14 and TRBJ2-7; D call uncertain. The germline V and J ends were trimmed by 2 bases and 5 bases, with 13 bases remaining between them. The CDR3 loop spans 14 amino acids. Germline V gives CDR1 SGHDN, CDR2 FVKESK. The CDR3 DNA follows: TGTGCCAGCAGCCAAAAGGGTACAAGGAACGAGCAGTACTTC. This encodes CASSQKGTRNEQYF. The variable domain in full, completed from reference TRBV14 and TRBJ2-7, reads EAGVTQFPSHSVIEKGQTVTLRCDPISGHDNLYWYRRVMGKEIKFLLHFVKESKQDESGMPNNRFLAERTGGTYSTLKVQPAELEDSGVYFCASSQKGTRNEQYFGPGTRLTVT.

The V and J genes are TRBV11-2 and TRBJ2-7; 8 bases are shared with TRBD1. This CDR3 contains 15 residues. The germline V gene encodes CDR1 SGHAT and CDR2 FQNNGV. V trimming: 4 bases; J trimming: 5 bases; junction bases outside the gene matches: 10. This CDR3 is CASSSSGTGTHEQYF. CDR3 coding DNA: TGTGCCAGCAGCTCCTCCGGGACAGGTACCCACGAGCAGTACTTC. Full variable domain (missing parts from reference TRBV11-2 and TRBJ2-7): EAGVAQSPRYKIIEKRQSVAFWCNPISGHATLYWYQQILGQGPKLLIQFQNNGVVDDSQLPKDRFSAERLKGVDSTLKIQPAKLEDSAVYLCASSSSGTGTHEQYFGPGTRLTVT.

This clone appeared a single time. This chain links TRBV28 with TRBJ1-2; 7 nucleotides line up with TRBD1. Germline V gene sequence: CDR1 MDHEN, CDR2 SYDVKM. This CDR3 comprises 13 residues. The V segment lost 6 bases and the J segment 2 bases; nucleotides outside the gene matches: 3. The CDR3 loop reads CASRPTGNYGYTF. The CDR3 DNA reads TGTGCCAGCAGGCCGACAGGGAACTATGGCTACACCTTC.

This clone appeared a few times. The chain joins TRBV28 to TRBJ1-5; D not certain. V gave up 4 bases and J gave up 9 bases, with 7 bases separating them. The CDR3 contains 11 residues. The germline CDR1 and CDR2 sequences are MDHEN and SYDVKM. DNA of the CDR3: TGTGCCAGCAGTTCTCCGTGGCCCCAGCATTTT. Amino acids: CASSSPWPQHF.

The V gene is TRBV3-1 (or the pseudogene TRBV3-2), the J gene TRBJ2-3; 7 nucleotides align to TRBD2. The CDR3 covers 15 residues. Germline trimming cut 0 bases from V and 6 bases from J; bases unmatched to any gene: 6. Germline lookup yields CDR1 LGHDT and CDR2 YNNKEL (reference sequence). As DNA, the CDR3 is TGTGCCAGCAGCCAAGATCCTATTAGCGGGGATACGCAGTATTTT. Amino acid sequence: CASSQDPISGDTQYF.

This clone appeared once. The chain carries TRBV28 and TRBJ1-1; no clear D. CDR1 and CDR2 (germline): MDHEN, SYDVKM. Trimming removed 11 bases at V and 4 bases at J, with 17 bases between. The CDR3 contains 13 residues. CDR3 coding DNA: TGTGCCGGAACACTTAGGTTGGGCACTGAAGCTTTCTTT. As protein: CAGTLRLGTEAFF.

V is TRBV2 and J is TRBJ1-5; D uncertain. Germline CDR1 reads SNHLY; CDR2 reads FYNNEI. V dropped 3 bases and J dropped 6 bases, with 6 bases sitting between them. The CDR3 totals 12 residues. CDR3 region: CASSDPPQPQHF. The CDR3 DNA reads as TGTGCCAGCAGTGACCCCCCTCAGCCCCAGCATTTT.

The chain is built from TRBV11-3 and TRBJ2-1; TRBD2 aligns across 7 bases. From germline, CDR1 is SGHNT and CDR2 YENEEA. V trimming: 4 bases; J trimming: 6 bases; junction bases outside the gene matches: 12. The CDR3 sequence is 16 residues long. The CDR3 protein is CASSSLSAGAANEQFF. In DNA, the CDR3 is TGTGCCAGCAGCTCCCTTTCGGCGGGAGCTGCCAATGAGCAGTTCTTC.

This sequence joins TRBV12-5 and TRBJ1-6; 8 nucleotides agree with TRBD1. CDR1 and CDR2 from the germline V gene are LGHNT and FRNRAP. There are 15 residues in the CDR3. Losses at the gene ends were 10 bases for V and 6 bases for J; bases not matched to a gene: 11. The CDR3: CATPPRDRSNSPLHF. Written as DNA, the CDR3 is TGTGCTACGCCCCCGAGGGACAGGAGTAATTCACCCCTCCACTTT.